This T cell receptor (beta chain) stems from a study of human T cells and chemical hapten exposure. Notes on the study in general: DPC sensitization left the count of TCRs above 1 in 1000 unchanged.

Unique molecular identifiers were attached to individual cDNA molecules during library preparation. Study processing details: Ranging from about 20,000 to 750,000, TCR counts per sample had a median value of roughly 96,000. TCRdb reprocessed the RACE reads via MiXCR and lists one record per CDR3 protein. The V and J calls, along with clone size, are taken from TCRdb and not from the paper's own processing. Of about 130,000 distinct CDR3 sequences in the sample, more than 7.5% were seen once. Per the germline V gene, CDR1 is SNHLY and CDR2 is FYNNEI. V was trimmed by 6 bases and J by 7 bases, leaving 13 bases between them. This CDR3 has 14 residues. Time point indicated: healthy volunteer bleed at 2 weeks. The template was total RNA from unfractionated whole blood. A word on this clonotype: Its antigen is unknown.

The V gene is TRBV2, the J gene TRBJ1-6; D is perhaps TRBD1 (5 bases). The sequence derives from a male donor in good health. Some clones in this sample may be carry-over from other donors' samples. The sequenced material came from whole blood. The CDR3 DNA follows: TGTGCCAGCAGGACCCCGGGGACCAATTCACCCCTCCACTTT. Translation gives CASRTPGTNSPLHF.